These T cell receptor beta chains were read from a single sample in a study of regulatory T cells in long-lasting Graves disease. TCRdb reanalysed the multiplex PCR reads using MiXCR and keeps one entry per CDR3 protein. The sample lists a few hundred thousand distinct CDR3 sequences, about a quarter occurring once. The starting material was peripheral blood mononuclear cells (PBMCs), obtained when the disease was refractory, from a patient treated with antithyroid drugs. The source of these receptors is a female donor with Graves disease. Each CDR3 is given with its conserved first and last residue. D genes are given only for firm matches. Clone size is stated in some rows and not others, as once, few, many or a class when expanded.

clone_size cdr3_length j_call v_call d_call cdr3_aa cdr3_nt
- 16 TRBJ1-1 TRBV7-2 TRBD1 CASSLRTGFMNTEAFF TGTGCCAGCAGCTTAAGGACAGGGTTCATGAACACTGAAGCTTTCTTT
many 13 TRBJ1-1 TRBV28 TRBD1 CASRHQGGTEAFF TGTGCCAGCAGGCACCAGGGGGGCACTGAAGCTTTCTTT
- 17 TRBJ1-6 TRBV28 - CASSRSGLDIYNPPLHF TGTGCCAGTAGTCGTTCGGGGCTCGATATCTATAATCCACCCCTCCACTTT
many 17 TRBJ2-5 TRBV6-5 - CASSWTAAGPSGETQYF TGTGCCAGCAGTTGGACGGCGGCGGGACCCTCGGGGGAGACCCAGTACTTC
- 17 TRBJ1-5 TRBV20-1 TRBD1 CSARDWTGGGRNQPQHF TGCAGTGCTAGAGATTGGACAGGGGGAGGTCGCAATCAGCCCCAGCATTTT
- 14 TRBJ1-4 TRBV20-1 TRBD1 CSAGKTGGYEKLFF TGCAGTGCTGGGAAGACAGGGGGCTATGAAAAACTGTTTTTT
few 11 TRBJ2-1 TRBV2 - CASSPAREQFF TGTGCCAGCAGTCCTGCTAGGGAGCAGTTCTTC
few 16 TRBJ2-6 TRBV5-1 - CASSLSRGSGANVLTF TGCGCCAGCAGCTTGTCGAGGGGCTCTGGGGCCAACGTCCTGACTTTC
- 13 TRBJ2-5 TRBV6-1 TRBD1 CASSAYRGETQYF TGTGCCAGCAGTGCGTACAGGGGGGAGACCCAGTACTTC
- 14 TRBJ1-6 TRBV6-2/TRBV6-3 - CASSYIGGNSPLHF TGTGCCAGCAGTTATATAGGGGGTAATTCACCCCTCCACTTT
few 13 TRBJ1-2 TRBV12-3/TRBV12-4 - CASSTIGGHGYTF TGTGCCAGCAGTACAATTGGAGGGCACGGCTACACCTTC
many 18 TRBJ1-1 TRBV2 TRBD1 CASSVPGDRGRYPPEAFF TGTGCCAGCAGTGTACCCGGGGACAGGGGCCGTTATCCCCCTGAAGCTTTCTTT
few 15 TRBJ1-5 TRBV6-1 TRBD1 CASRLGTGSNQPQHF TGTGCCAGCAGGCTGGGGACAGGGAGCAATCAGCCCCAGCATTTT
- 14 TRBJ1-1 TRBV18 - CASSPIPGHLEAFF TGTGCCAGCTCACCTATACCGGGACACCTTGAAGCTTTCTTT
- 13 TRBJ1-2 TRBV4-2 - CASSQSPGDGYTF TGTGCCAGCAGCCAATCCCCGGGGGATGGCTACACCTTC
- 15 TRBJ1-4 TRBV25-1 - CASSSYREDNEKLFF TGTGCCAGCAGCAGCTACAGGGAGGATAATGAAAAACTGTTTTTT
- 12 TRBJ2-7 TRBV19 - CASRSGHYEQYF TGTGCCAGTAGATCGGGACACTACGAGCAGTACTTC
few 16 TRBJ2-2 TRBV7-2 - CASSQSAAVRTGELFF TGTGCCAGCAGCCAATCCGCGGCAGTCCGCACCGGGGAGCTGTTTTTT
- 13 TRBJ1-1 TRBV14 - CASSQVGGYGAFF TGTGCCAGCAGCCAAGTGGGTGGGTACGGAGCTTTCTTT
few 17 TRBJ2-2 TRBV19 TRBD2 CASSRVAGGIGTGELFF TGTGCCAGTAGTAGGGTAGCGGGAGGGATCGGCACCGGGGAGCTGTTTTTT
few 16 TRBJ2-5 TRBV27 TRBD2 CASSPSAVAGEETQYF TGTGCCAGCAGTCCCTCGGCGGTAGCGGGAGAAGAGACCCAGTACTTC
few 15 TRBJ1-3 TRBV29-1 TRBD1 CSVVSLRQGLDTIYF TGCAGCGTTGTGTCTCTCAGACAGGGTCTAGACACCATATATTTT
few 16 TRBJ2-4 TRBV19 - CASSPGNPGAKNIQYF TGTGCCAGTAGTCCAGGGAACCCAGGGGCCAAAAACATTCAGTACTTC
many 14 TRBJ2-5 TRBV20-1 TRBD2 CSAALAGAKETQYF TGCAGTGCTGCTCTAGCGGGAGCGAAAGAGACCCAGTACTTC
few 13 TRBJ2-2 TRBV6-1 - CASRGLLTGELFF TGTGCCAGCAGGGGTCTTCTCACCGGGGAGCTGTTTTTT
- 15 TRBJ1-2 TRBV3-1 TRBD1 CASSLGTAINYGYTF TGTGCCAGCAGCCTTGGGACAGCTATAAACTATGGCTACACCTTC
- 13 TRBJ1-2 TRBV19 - CASSKAQERGYTF TGTGCCAGTAGTAAAGCCCAGGAGAGGGGCTACACCTTC
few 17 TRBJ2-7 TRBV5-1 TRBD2 CASSRDATTSGTYEQYF TGCGCCAGCAGCCGGGACGCAACAACTAGCGGTACCTACGAGCAGTACTTC
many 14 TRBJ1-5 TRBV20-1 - CSASQGTGNQPQHF TGCAGTGCTAGCCAGGGGACGGGCAATCAGCCCCAGCATTTT
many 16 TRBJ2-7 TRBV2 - CASRSGLRIANYEQYF TGTGCCAGCAGGAGCGGACTGAGAATCGCAAACTACGAGCAGTACTTC
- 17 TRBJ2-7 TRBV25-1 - CASSEYRHSGRVREQYF TGTGCCAGCAGTGAATATCGGCACAGTGGCAGGGTAAGGGAGCAGTACTTC
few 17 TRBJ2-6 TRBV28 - CASSLYWVSSGANVLTF TGTGCCAGCAGTTTGTATTGGGTTTCCTCTGGGGCCAACGTCCTGACTTTC
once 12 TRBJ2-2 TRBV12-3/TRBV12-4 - CASSRHTGELFF TGTGCCAGCAGTCGACACACCGGGGAGCTGTTTTTT
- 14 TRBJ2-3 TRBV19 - CASMGAGVADTQYF TGTGCCAGTATGGGGGCGGGAGTTGCAGATACGCAGTATTTT
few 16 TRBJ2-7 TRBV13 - CASSLFRGSSSYEQYF TGTGCCAGCAGCTTATTTCGCGGGTCGAGCTCCTACGAGCAGTACTTC
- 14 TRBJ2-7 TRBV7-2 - CASSLTRSGYEQYF TGTGCCAGCAGCTTAACTAGATCGGGCTACGAGCAGTACTTC
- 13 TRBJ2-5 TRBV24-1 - CATSGLLGETQYF TGTGCCACCAGTGGGCTTCTTGGAGAGACCCAGTACTTC
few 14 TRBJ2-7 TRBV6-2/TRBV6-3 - CASSYFNGGGEQYF TGTGCCAGCAGTTACTTCAACGGGGGTGGCGAGCAGTACTTC
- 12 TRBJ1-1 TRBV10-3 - CAISGTEGEAFF TGTGCCATCAGTGGGACAGAGGGTGAAGCTTTCTTT
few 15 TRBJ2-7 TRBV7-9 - CASSSSGARDREQYF TGTGCCAGCAGCTCATCGGGCGCAAGGGACCGCGAGCAGTACTTC
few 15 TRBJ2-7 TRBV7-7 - CASSLAPGQPYEQYF TGTGCCAGCAGCTTAGCACCTGGACAACCCTACGAGCAGTACTTC
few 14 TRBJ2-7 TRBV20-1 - CSAPLGWLSYEQYF TGCAGTGCTCCCCTAGGGTGGTTAAGTTACGAGCAGTACTTC
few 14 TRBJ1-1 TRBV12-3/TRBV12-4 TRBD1 CASRRDRENTEAFF TGTGCCAGCAGACGGGACAGGGAGAACACTGAAGCTTTCTTT
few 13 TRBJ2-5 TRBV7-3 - CASSPLPQETQYF TGTGCCAGCAGTCCCCTGCCGCAAGAGACCCAGTACTTC
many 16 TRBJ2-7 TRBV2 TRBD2 CASTTGTSGTPHEQYF TGTGCCAGCACCACCGGGACTAGCGGGACCCCCCACGAGCAGTACTTC
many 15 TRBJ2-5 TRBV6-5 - CASSYGSGVQETQYF TGTGCCAGCAGTTACGGGTCAGGGGTCCAAGAGACCCAGTACTTC
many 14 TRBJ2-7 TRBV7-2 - CASSQIDSTYEQYF TGTGCCAGCAGCCAAATAGACAGTACCTACGAGCAGTACTTC
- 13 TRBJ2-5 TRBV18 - CASSPESRETQYF TGTGCCAGCTCACCCGAAAGCAGGGAGACCCAGTACTTC
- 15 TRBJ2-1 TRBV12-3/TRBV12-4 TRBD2 CASSWLAVPYNEQFF TGTGCCAGCAGTTGGCTAGCGGTCCCCTACAATGAGCAGTTCTTC
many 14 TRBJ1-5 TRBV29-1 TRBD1 CSARTGNSNQPQHF TGCAGCGCACGGACAGGGAATAGCAATCAGCCCCAGCATTTT
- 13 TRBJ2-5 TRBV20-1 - CSARDVNQETQYF TGCAGTGCTAGAGATGTGAACCAAGAGACCCAGTACTTC
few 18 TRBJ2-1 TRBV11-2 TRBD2 CASSSATSGRAGLLEQFF TGTGCCAGCAGCTCGGCGACTAGCGGGAGGGCCGGGTTGCTTGAGCAGTTCTTC
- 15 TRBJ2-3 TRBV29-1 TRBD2 CSVEDRAGVQDTQYF TGCAGCGTTGAAGACCGAGCGGGAGTCCAAGATACGCAGTATTTT